The text below deals with one T cell receptor (beta chain). The sample belongs to a study of shared clonotypes between healthy human individuals. The assay was run at deep level. Data came from immunoSEQ multiplex PCR; TCRdb stores just in-frame clones and leaves some out. The sample yields approximately 2,300,000 clones, around 90% seen once. CDR3 length equals 13 residues. V dropped 3 bases and J dropped 3 bases, with 8 bases sitting between them. Germline V lookup: CDR1 LNHNV, CDR2 YYDKDF (reference sequence). The chain is built from TRBV15 and TRBJ1-1; D not certain. Material for sequencing was naive CD4+ T cells from PBMCs. Subset defined: CD45RA+ positively selected. This receptor was taken from a young man in good health. Some clones in this sample may be carry-over from other donors' samples. In DNA form, the CDR3 reads TGTGCCACCAGCAGGGAAAGAGACACTGAAGCTTTCTTT. Amino acid sequence: CATSRERDTEAFF.